Below, 16 T cell receptor beta chains from the same sample are listed, as sequenced in a study of blood T cell repertoires in COVID-19. Sequenced by immunoSEQ multiplex PCR; TCRdb stores in-frame clones only, minus some. This sample has 220,000 or so clones; 75% to 90% occur once, and the top ten carry about 3.3%. Sequenced sample: PBMCs or T cells enriched from blood (not recorded which). These receptors originate from a woman aged 18-35 years in a cohort exposed to, infected with or recovered from COVID-19 (not recorded which).

This chain connects TRBV3-1 (or the pseudogene TRBV3-2) to TRBJ1-6; D call uncertain. Trimming stripped 1 base from V and 0 bases from J, with 7 bases between. This CDR3 spans 16 amino acids. In germline, CDR1 is LGHDT, CDR2 YNNKEL (reference sequence). The CDR3 spells CASSQAGSSYNSPLHF. The CDR3 bases are TGTGCCAGCAGCCAAGCGGGGAGCTCCTATAATTCACCCCTCCACTTT.

The genes are TRBV11-3 and TRBJ2-4; D possibly corresponds to TRBD2 (7 bases). With 1 base removed from V and 2 bases from J, the gap between germline ends came to 15 bases. The CDR3 sequence is 17 residues long. Per germline, CDR1 SGHNT and CDR2 YENEEA. CDR3 in amino acids: CASSLGAGHPSKNIQYF. The CDR3 DNA sequence: TGTGCCAGCAGCTTAGGAGCGGGACATCCCTCCAAAAACATTCAGTACTTC.

The chain employs TRBV9 and TRBJ2-7, with 12 bases aligning to TRBD1. This CDR3 is built from 17 residues. Unmatched junction bases numbered 8, after V lost 0 bases and J lost 4 bases. Per germline, CDR1 SGDLS and CDR2 YYNGEE. CDR3 DNA: TGTGCCAGCAGCGTAGACCTACCGGGACAGGGGGCTTACGAGCAGTACTTC. It translates to CASSVDLPGQGAYEQYF.

This sequence joins TRBV11-3 and TRBJ1-4; 7 positions agree with TRBD1. CDR3 length: 14 residues. V lost 3 bases to trimming and J lost 4 bases; unmatched junction nucleotides: 2. Germline CDR1 is SGHNT and CDR2 is YENEEA. The CDR3 sequence: CASSLGQINEKLFF. The CDR3 DNA reads as TGTGCCAGCAGCTTGGGACAGATTAATGAAAAACTGTTTTTT.

The rearrangement uses TRBV28 and TRBJ1-1; the D is unclear. V gave up 8 bases and J gave up 3 bases, with 10 bases separating them. This CDR3 contains 12 residues. CDR1 is MDHEN and CDR2 is SYDVKM in the germline V gene. The CDR3 sequence is CASLTVYTEAFF. CDR3 bases: TGTGCCAGCCTTACAGTCTACACTGAAGCTTTCTTT.

V usage is TRBV5-6 and J usage is TRBJ1-5, with a possible D match to TRBD1 (6 bases). The germline V gene encodes CDR1 SGHDT and CDR2 YYEEEE. V dropped 3 bases and J dropped 0 bases, with 19 bases sitting between them. CDR3 length equals 18 residues. The CDR3 region is CASSSWGGPPYSNQPQHF. In DNA form, the CDR3 reads TGTGCCAGCAGCTCCTGGGGGGGGCCCCCTTATAGCAATCAGCCCCAGCATTTT.

This rearrangement joins TRBV7-3 to TRBJ2-5; 9 nucleotides line up with TRBD2. The CDR3 is made up of 17 amino acids. Germline V gene sequence: CDR1 SGHTA, CDR2 FQGTGA. Trimming took 5 bases from V and 4 from J; bases not matched to a gene: 14. CDR3 in amino acids: CASSPGAGGRGVETQYF. CDR3 DNA sequence: TGTGCCAGCAGCCCTGGAGCGGGAGGCCGAGGGGTAGAGACCCAGTACTTC.

This clone was seen only once. The genes are TRBV3-1 (or the pseudogene TRBV3-2) and TRBJ1-1, with D hard to call. The CDR3 totals 13 residues. V shed 1 base and J shed 0 bases, with 3 bases lying between them. Germline V CDR1 and CDR2: LGHDT, YNNKEL (reference sequence). The CDR3 loop is CASSQAMNTEAFF. The CDR3 bases are TGTGCCAGCAGCCAAGCCATGAACACTGAAGCTTTCTTT.

V and J are TRBV19 and TRBJ1-5, with a tentative D call TRBD1 (6 bases). This CDR3 comprises 14 residues. In germline, CDR1 is LNHDA, CDR2 SQIVND (reference sequence). V shed 5 bases and J shed 6 bases, with 14 bases lying between them. CDR3 region: CASSYNRDTQPQHF. CDR3 bases: TGTGCCAGTAGTTACAACAGGGATACTCAGCCCCAGCATTTT.

This clone appeared a few times. The sample has other DNA sequences that encode this CDR3 too. The chain joins TRBV5-1 to TRBJ1-1; no clear D. Germline CDR1 reads SGHRS; CDR2 reads YFSETQ. V lost 0 bases and J lost 1, with 7 bases in between. The length of the CDR3 is 14 residues. The CDR3 here is CASSLGAGNTEAFF. CDR3 bases: TGCGCCAGCAGCTTGGGGGCTGGGAACACTGAAGCTTTCTTT.

This sequence joins TRBV5-1 and TRBJ1-4; D call uncertain. The CDR3 has 12 residues. Germline V gene data show CDR1 as SGHRS and CDR2 as YFSETQ. V lost 5 bases, J lost 8 bases, and 10 bases lay in between. Here the CDR3 DNA reads TGCGCCAGCAGTTACGACGGGGAAAAACTGTTTTTT. This translates into CASSYDGEKLFF. The variable domain in full, with the rest retrieved from reference TRBV5-1 and TRBJ1-4, is KAGVTQTPRYLIKTRGQQVTLSCSPISGHRSVSWYQQTPGQGLQFLFEYFSETQRNKGNFPGRFSGRQFSNSRSEMNVSTLELGDSALYLCASSYDGEKLFFGSGTQLSVL.

This chain uses TRBV24-1 with TRBJ2-3; D gene ambiguous. The CDR3 length is 14 residues. Germline CDR1 KGHDR, CDR2 SFDVKD. V shed 8 bases and J shed 2 bases, with 13 bases lying between them. The CDR3 spells CATKESHPTDTQYF. CDR3 coding DNA: TGTGCCACCAAGGAGAGTCATCCCACAGATACGCAGTATTTT.

This chain uses TRBV19 with TRBJ1-1, with D hard to call. The germline gives CDR1 LNHDA, CDR2 SQIVND (reference sequence). This CDR3 has 13 amino acids. V dropped 6 bases and J dropped 1 base, with 9 bases sitting between them. This CDR3 is CASSARQNTEAFF. CDR3 coding DNA: TGTGCCAGTAGCGCACGACAGAACACTGAAGCTTTCTTT.

This chain links TRBV7-7 with TRBJ2-7, with 8 bases matching TRBD1. The CDR3 sequence is 15 residues long. CDR1 is SSHAT and CDR2 is FNYEAQ in the germline V gene (reference sequence). J was trimmed by 2 bases and V by 1 base; bases with no gene match: 4. The CDR3 bases are TGTGCCAGCAGCTTAGGAGGACAGGGACCCTACGAGCAGTACTTC. Amino acids: CASSLGGQGPYEQYF.

Concerning this clone itself: One end of the junction is discordant with germline, which a read error may explain. V gene TRBV27 combines with J gene TRBJ1-1, with TRBD1 identical over 8 bases. CDR3 length: 16 residues. Looked up from germline, CDR1 is MNHEY and CDR2 is SMNVEV (reference sequence). CDR3 residues: CASRLSAGGLNTEAFF. The CDR3 nucleotides read TGTGCCAGCAGATTATCGGCAGGGGGCTTGAACACTGAAGCTTTCTTT.

The chain joins TRBV10-2 to TRBJ1-1; TRBD1 aligns across 10 bases. CDR1 is WSHSY and CDR2 is SAAADI in the germline V gene. Trimming cost V 8 bases and J 6 bases; bases outside gene matches: 6. This CDR3 contains 13 residues. CDR3 in DNA: TGCGCCAGCGGGGACAGGGGATTCGCTGAAGCTTTCTTT. Protein product: CASGDRGFAEAFF.